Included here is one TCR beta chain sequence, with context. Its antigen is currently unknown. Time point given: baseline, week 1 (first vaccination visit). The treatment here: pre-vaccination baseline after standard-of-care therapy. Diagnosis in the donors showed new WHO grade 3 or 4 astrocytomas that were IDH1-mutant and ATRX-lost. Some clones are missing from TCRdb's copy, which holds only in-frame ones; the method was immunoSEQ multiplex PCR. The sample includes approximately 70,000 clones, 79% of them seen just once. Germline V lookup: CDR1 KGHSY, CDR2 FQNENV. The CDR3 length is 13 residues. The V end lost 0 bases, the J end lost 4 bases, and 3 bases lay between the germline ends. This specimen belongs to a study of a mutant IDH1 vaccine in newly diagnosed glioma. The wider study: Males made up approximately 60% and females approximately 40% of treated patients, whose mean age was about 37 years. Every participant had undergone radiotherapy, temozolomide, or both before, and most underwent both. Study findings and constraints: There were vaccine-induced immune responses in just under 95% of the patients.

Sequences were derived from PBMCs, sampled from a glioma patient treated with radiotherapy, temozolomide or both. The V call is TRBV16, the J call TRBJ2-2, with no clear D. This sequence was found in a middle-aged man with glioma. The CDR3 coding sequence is TGTGCCAGCAGCCAATCTTCCACCGGGGAGCTGTTTTTT. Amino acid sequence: CASSQSSTGELFF.